This T cell receptor beta chain was identified during a study of PD-L1 blockade in urothelial cancer. Study background: Blood was subjected to analysis at 3 weeks (second dose) and 6 weeks following treatment start.

Data came from immunoSEQ multiplex PCR; TCRdb stores just in-frame clones and leaves some out. This sample has roughly 24,000 clones, with 70% to 90% found just once. The CDR3 length is 13 residues. With 9 bases removed from V and 1 base from J, the gap between germline ends came to 12 bases. Germline assignment: CDR1 MNHNY and CDR2 SVGAGI (reference sequence). The V and J genes are TRBV6-6 and TRBJ1-1; TRBD1 might be the D (5 bases). The source was PBMCs, collected around atezolizumab (anti-PD-L1) treatment. This TCR was sampled from a man between 60 and 75 years old with urothelial cancer. The CDR3 spells CASGGGRNTEAFF. Written as DNA, the CDR3 is TGTGCCAGTGGGGGGGGGAGGAACACTGAAGCTTTCTTT.